Listed here are 21 T cell receptor beta chains from one sample, sequenced in a study of response to subunit inactivated influenza vaccine (dated by TCRdb to the late 2010s). This specimen's time point label, per the study, means: 45 days after influenza vaccine administration. Receptor amplification or capture employed RT-PCR. These reads were obtained on an Illumina HiSeq 2500. TCRdb ran its own pipeline on the public reads, namely fastp trimming at Q25 and MiXCR clone calling, and kept in-frame beta chains. Duplicate CDR3 protein sequences are folded into a single record with the most common DNA and genes. The table for this sample lists about 480,000 distinct CDR3 sequences; approximately 10% of them were counted only once. The ten largest clones represent roughly 12% of the sample. The material sequenced was PBMCs from blood, taken roughly 6 weeks after vaccination. Every receptor here comes from a man between 50 and 59 years old who received an inactivated influenza vaccine. Donor details come from another sample of the same person, matched by shared clones.

This clonotype was picked up a small number of times. The chain has TRBV4-3 and TRBJ2-6, with D unresolved. Trimming stripped 2 bases from V and 2 bases from J, with 13 bases between. The CDR3 is made up of 17 amino acids. CDR1 is LGHNA, CDR2 YSLEER, per germline. The CDR3 loop is CASSQPPIGPGANVLTF. CDR3 nucleotide sequence: TGCGCCAGCAGCCAACCACCGATAGGGCCTGGGGCCAACGTCCTGACTTTC.

The V call is TRBV20-1, the J call TRBJ1-5; TRBD1 matches at 11 bases. After removal of 3 bases from V and 6 bases from J, the junction contained 4 bases not matched to a gene. There are 14 residues in the CDR3. Germline V gene lookup returns CDR1 DFQATT and CDR2 SNEGSKA (reference sequence). CDR3 amino acids: CSARQGTGGQPQHF. The CDR3 DNA is TGCAGTGCTAGGCAGGGGACAGGGGGTCAGCCCCAGCATTTT.

This clonotype came up many times. The chain recombines TRBV29-1 with TRBJ2-7; D uncertain. Germline V gene lookup returns CDR1 SQVTM and CDR2 ANQGSEA. Trimming stripped 6 bases from V and 0 bases from J, with 6 bases between. This CDR3 is 11 amino acids long. Here the CDR3 reads CSVRVSYEQYF. As DNA, the CDR3 is TGCAGCGTCCGTGTCTCCTACGAGCAGTACTTC.

In its sample, this clonotype was seen a few times. The chain recombines TRBV24-1 with TRBJ2-2, with 10 bases identical to TRBD1. V gave up 4 bases and J gave up 4 bases; unmatched junction bases: 5. Per the germline V gene, CDR1 is KGHDR and CDR2 is SFDVKD. The CDR3 is made up of 16 amino acids. The CDR3, as DNA: TGTGCCACCAGTGAACCAGGACAGGGGGTCACCGGGGAGCTGTTTTTT. This sequence encodes CATSEPGQGVTGELFF.

This clonotype was seen more than once but under ten times. The J gene is TRBJ2-7, the V gene TRBV29-1; D tentatively reads TRBD1 or TRBD2 (5 bases each). In germline, CDR1 is SQVTM, CDR2 ANQGSEA. The CDR3 spans 13 residues. Trimming shortened V by 6 bases and J by 0 bases, and 12 bases separated the two germline ends. CDR3 in amino acids: CSVGDGYSYEQYF. CDR3 nucleotides: TGCAGCGTGGGGGACGGATACTCCTACGAGCAGTACTTC.

This clonotype was seen at least ten times. The chain employs TRBV15 and TRBJ2-5; D possibly corresponds to TRBD1 (5 bases). V lost 1 base, J lost 2 bases, and 11 bases lay in between. This CDR3 comprises 15 residues. Germline V CDR1 and CDR2: LNHNV, YYDKDF (reference sequence). The CDR3 DNA reads TGTGCCACCAGCAGAGCAAGGACAAGACAAGAGACCCAGTACTTC. It codes for CATSRARTRQETQYF.

The chain couples TRBV20-1 to TRBJ1-1; D remains unclear. With 6 bases removed from V and 5 bases from J, the gap between germline ends came to 13 bases. The CDR3 runs to 12 residues. Per the germline V gene, CDR1 is DFQATT and CDR2 is SNEGSKA (reference sequence). The CDR3 coding sequence is TGCAGTGCCCGAGTGGGGTTGACTGAAGCTTTCTTT. Its translation is CSARVGLTEAFF.

Only a few counts were recorded for this clonotype. The V call is TRBV7-9, the J call TRBJ1-1; D not certain. Germline V gene sequence: CDR1 SEHNR, CDR2 FQNEAQ (reference sequence). This CDR3 has 13 amino acids. V lost 2 bases and J lost 3, with 7 bases in between. The CDR3, as DNA: TGTGCCAGCAGCTTAATCGGCCACACTGAAGCTTTCTTT. It yields the protein CASSLIGHTEAFF.

The CDR3 spells CSARENGLWSTEAFF. In nucleotides, the CDR3 is TGCAGTGCTAGAGAAAACGGATTATGGAGCACTGAAGCTTTCTTT. V usage is TRBV20-1 and J usage is TRBJ1-1; D unresolved. The CDR3 length is 15 residues. In germline, CDR1 is DFQATT, CDR2 SNEGSKA (reference sequence). Deletions cut 0 bases from V and 4 bases from J, with 15 bases between.

Comment on this clonotype: A much larger clone lies a single base off, so this may be a read error. This sequence joins TRBV12-3 or TRBV12-4 and TRBJ2-5, with D tentatively TRBD1 (5 bases). CDR3 size: 15 residues. The CDR3 DNA reads as TGTGCCAGCGGTTTAGGGCAGGGAAGGTTGGAGACCCAGTACTTC. Translating it yields CASGLGQGRLETQYF.

This clonotype has more than one count but fewer than ten. CDR3 bases: TGTGCCAGCAGCCCCGAGCCTAATACGCAGTATTTT. Protein: CASSPEPNTQYF. The genes are TRBV7-2 and TRBJ2-3; D gene ambiguous. The germline V gene has CDR1 SGHTA and CDR2 FQGNSA. The CDR3 runs 12 residues. V shed 5 bases and J shed 7 bases, with 10 bases lying between them.

CDR3 in DNA: TGTGCCAGCAGCTTAGGCATTGGACTTAATCAGCCCCAGCATTTT. It is translated as CASSLGIGLNQPQHF. The rearrangement links TRBV7-9 to TRBJ1-5; no clear D gene. With 1 base removed from V and 4 bases from J, the gap between germline ends came to 11 bases. This CDR3 contains 15 residues. Germline V CDR1 and CDR2: SEHNR, FQNEAQ (reference sequence).

This clonotype was counted a few times. The V and J genes are TRBV7-2 and TRBJ2-3; 8 bases agree with TRBD2. The length of the CDR3 is 15 residues. Unmatched junction bases numbered 5, after V lost 4 bases and J lost 2 bases. CDR1 and CDR2 from the germline V gene are SGHTA and FQGNSA. The CDR3 DNA reads TGTGCCAGCAGCTGGGTAGCGGGATACACAGATACGCAGTATTTT. It specifies CASSWVAGYTDTQYF.

The CDR3 DNA sequence: TGTGCCAGCAGTGCCCGCGGGTCTTTAAATGAGCAGTTCTTC. It codes for CASSARGSLNEQFF. The chain joins TRBV25-1 to TRBJ2-1; a weak D match, TRBD2 (5 bases). CDR3 length: 14 residues. Trimming left V 4 bases short and J 7 bases short, with 14 bases between. Germline V gene sequence: CDR1 MGHDK, CDR2 SYGVNS. The full variable domain, with the rest looked up from reference TRBV25-1 and TRBJ2-1, is EADIYQTPRYLVIGTGKKITLECSQTMGHDKMYWYQQDPGMELHLIHYSYGVNSTEKGDLSSESTVSRIRTEHFPLTLESARPSHTSQYLCASSARGSLNEQFFGPGTRLTVL.

This clonotype was found many times. V is TRBV12-3 or TRBV12-4 and J is TRBJ2-1; D tentatively fits TRBD1 or TRBD2 (5 bases each). CDR3 length: 15 residues. V dropped 6 bases and J dropped 2 bases, with 14 bases sitting between them. For the CDR3, the DNA is TGTGCCAGCAGAGAGCCGGGACGTACCTACAATGAGCAGTTCTTC. Its protein product is CASREPGRTYNEQFF.

This chain links TRBV7-2 with TRBJ1-5; TRBD1 matches 10 bases. V gave up 2 bases and J gave up 6 bases; unmatched junction bases: 4. Germline V gene lookup returns CDR1 SGHTA and CDR2 FQGNSA. CDR3 length: 15 amino acids. The CDR3 DNA sequence: TGTGCCAGCAGCTTACCGGGACAGGGGTCTCAGCCCCAGCATTTT. This gives the protein CASSLPGQGSQPQHF.

Ten or more counts support this clonotype. CDR3 DNA: TGTGCCAGCAGCCAACCAACTAGCGCAGGTCGCCAAGAGACCCAGTACTTC. It specifies CASSQPTSAGRQETQYF. The chain joins TRBV4-2 to TRBJ2-5, with 7 bases lining up with TRBD2. V trimming: 2 bases; J trimming: 1 base; junction bases outside the gene matches: 10. Germline lookup yields CDR1 LGHNA and CDR2 YNFKEQ. The CDR3 runs 17 residues.

This clonotype was seen repeatedly, ten times or more. The chain carries TRBV14 and TRBJ2-3; no clear D. The length of the CDR3 is 14 residues. V was trimmed by 8 bases and J by 0 bases, leaving 12 bases between them. Germline CDR1 reads SGHDN; CDR2 reads FVKESK. The CDR3 spells CASGRGTSTDTQYF. CDR3 nucleotide sequence: TGTGCCAGCGGACGCGGTACTAGCACAGATACGCAGTATTTT.

This clonotype appeared a few times. The genes are TRBV27 and TRBJ2-7, with 15 positions matching TRBD2. There are 19 residues in the CDR3. Trimming at V came to 3 bases and at J to 2 bases, leaving 11 bases not matched to a gene. Germline lookup yields CDR1 MNHEY and CDR2 SMNVEV (reference sequence). The CDR3 spells CASSLIPGLAGGSAYEQYF. CDR3 coding DNA: TGTGCCAGCAGTTTGATTCCGGGACTAGCGGGAGGTTCAGCCTACGAGCAGTACTTC.

In its sample, this clonotype was seen a few times. The rearrangement uses TRBV20-1 and TRBJ2-5; a weak D match, TRBD1 (5 bases). V was clipped by 6 bases and J by 2 bases, with 16 bases between them. Germline V gives CDR1 DFQATT, CDR2 SNEGSKA (reference sequence). The CDR3 runs to 14 residues. The CDR3 coding sequence is TGCAGTGCAATCGACAGACCACCACAAGAGACCCAGTACTTC. Translated: CSAIDRPPQETQYF.

Comment on this clonotype: The junction departs from the called germline gene at one end, perhaps through a read error. V usage is TRBV15 and J usage is TRBJ2-1; D is undetermined. Germline assignment: CDR1 LNHNV and CDR2 YYDKDF (reference sequence). The CDR3 has 15 residues. Here the CDR3 reads CVTSRDVTAKSEQFF. CDR3 coding DNA: TGTGTCACCAGCAGAGATGTGACGGCCAAGTCTGAGCAGTTCTTC.